The 23 T cell receptor beta chains presented below share a single source sample, sequenced in a study of sequential checkpoint blockade in melanoma (dated by TCRdb to about 2019). Library prep was done by the immunoSEQ multiplex PCR assay. In TCRdb, the immuneACCESS table is reduced to in-frame sequences with V and J assigned. These tables do not hold every clone; where another copy was compared, an unresolved V gene accounts for under half, and the others remain unexplained. For this sample there are about 18,000 clones; 55% to 75% appear just once. 15% to 20% of the sample is held by the ten biggest clonotypes. The sample's treatment or condition label is to be understood as: randomized to nivolumab then ipilimumab (arm A) or the reverse (arm B). Specimen: CD8+ T cells sorted from blood (inferred from file names), collected from a patient given nivolumab and ipilimumab in sequence. The receptors here all came from a human donor with melanoma.

The CDR3 DNA follows: TGTGCCAGCAGCTTTAACAGGGCAAATGAGCAGTTCTTC. The encoded protein is CASSFNRANEQFF. This chain uses TRBV7-9 with TRBJ2-1; D might be TRBD1 (6 bases). This CDR3 has 13 amino acids. Trimming took 3 bases from V and 7 from J, leaving 10 bases between them. Germline V gives CDR1 SEHNR, CDR2 FQNEAQ (reference sequence).

The rearrangement uses TRBV5-1 and TRBJ2-2; 9 nucleotides agree with TRBD1. The V gene end was trimmed by 4 bases and the J gene end by 1 base; junction bases not matched to a gene: 26. This CDR3 spans 23 amino acids. Germline CDR1 reads SGHRS; CDR2 reads YFSETQ. This chain's CDR3 is CASSVPETPGQGKGWGNTGELFF. CDR3 nucleotides: TGCGCCAGCAGCGTGCCAGAAACCCCAGGACAGGGGAAGGGATGGGGGAACACCGGGGAGCTGTTTTTT.

This clone has a handful of counts. J is TRBJ2-2 and V is TRBV6-4; 8 bases map to TRBD1. Germline CDR1 is MRHNA and CDR2 is SNTAGT. This CDR3 comprises 14 residues. V trimming: 4 bases; J trimming: 6 bases; junction bases outside the gene matches: 4. The CDR3 reads CASSADREPGELFF. For the CDR3, the DNA is TGTGCCAGCAGTGCGGACAGGGAACCCGGGGAGCTGTTTTTT.

This clone was seen a single time. The chain links TRBV4-1 to TRBJ2-5; D may be TRBD2 (5 bases). The J call may be wrong; the DNA end is better matched by TRBJ2-7. This CDR3 has 14 amino acids. Germline loops: CDR1 MGHRA, CDR2 YSYEKL. The CDR3 bases are TGCGCCAGCAGCCAAGTCCCTAGCTCTTACGAGCAGTACTTC. Amino acids: CASSQVPSSYEQYF.

J is TRBJ2-2 and V is TRBV10-1; TRBD2 agrees at 8 bases. The CDR3 extends over 17 amino acids. The junction had 9 bases not matched to a gene; V was cut back by 2 bases and J by 4 bases. Per the germline V gene, CDR1 is WNHNN and CDR2 is SYGVQD (reference sequence). This CDR3 reads CASSEPLAGGGTGELFF. Written as DNA, the CDR3 is TGCGCCAGCAGTGAGCCCCTGGCGGGGGGAGGCACCGGGGAGCTGTTTTTT.

The chain combines TRBV19 with TRBJ2-7, with 10 bases aligning to TRBD1. Per the germline V gene, CDR1 is LNHDA and CDR2 is SQIVND (reference sequence). V lost 7 bases, J lost 6 bases, and 9 bases stayed unmatched. The CDR3 has 14 residues. The CDR3 reads CASNPPGQGTEQYF. The DNA for the CDR3 is TGTGCCAGTAACCCTCCGGGACAGGGGACCGAGCAGTACTTC.

The V gene is TRBV18, the J gene TRBJ2-1; 10 bases fit TRBD2. Per the germline V gene, CDR1 is KGHSH and CDR2 is LQKENI. V lost 6 bases, J lost 2 bases, and 7 bases stayed unmatched. This CDR3 is built from 16 residues. The CDR3 protein is CASSLVAGGPYNEQFF. CDR3 bases: TGTGCCAGCTCCCTAGTAGCGGGAGGCCCCTACAATGAGCAGTTCTTC.

The count of this clone is one. The V gene is TRBV28, the J gene TRBJ2-3; 7 positions match TRBD1. CDR3 length equals 16 residues. In germline, CDR1 is MDHEN, CDR2 SYDVKM. After removal of 6 bases from V and 2 bases from J, the junction contained 11 bases not matched to a gene. As DNA, the CDR3 is TGTGCCAGCAGCCCGGTTGTGGGACAGACCACAGATACGCAGTATTTT. Its protein is CASSPVVGQTTDTQYF.

V gene TRBV7-2 combines with J gene TRBJ1-4; 9 bases map to TRBD1. The CDR3 loop spans 15 amino acids. Trimming at V came to 5 bases and at J to 8 bases, leaving 9 bases not matched to a gene. Germline-derived CDR1 and CDR2 are SGHTA and FQGNSA. CDR3 coding DNA: TGTGCCAGCAGCATAGGGACAGGGTGGGACGAAAAACTGTTTTTT. It yields the protein CASSIGTGWDEKLFF.

This chain joins TRBV11-2 and TRBJ2-2; 11 positions agree with TRBD2. J gave up 6 bases and V 6 bases, and 6 bases lay outside the gene matches. Looked up from germline, CDR1 is SGHAT and CDR2 is FQNNGV. The CDR3 is 15 amino acids. The CDR3 spells CASRFSGRAAGELFF. CDR3 sequence (DNA): TGTGCCAGCAGATTTAGCGGGAGGGCCGCCGGGGAGCTGTTTTTT.

In DNA form, the CDR3 reads TGTGCCAGCAGCTCGAACAGGTCAGCCGGGGAGCTGTTTTTT. This codes for CASSSNRSAGELFF. The J gene is TRBJ2-2, the V gene TRBV12-1; the table's TRBD1 call for D was not verified on the DNA. TRBV12-1 is listed as a pseudogene. This CDR3 is built from 14 residues.

J is TRBJ1-5 and V is TRBV28; no reliable D call. Trimming pared 3 bases from V and 3 bases from J, leaving 6 bases between. In germline, CDR1 is MDHEN, CDR2 SYDVKM. This CDR3 has 13 residues. CDR3 coding DNA: TGTGCCAGCAGTTTCACAGACAATCAGCCCCAGCATTTT. It yields the protein CASSFTDNQPQHF.

The rearrangement uses TRBV5-8 and TRBJ2-1; the match to TRBD1 covers 9 bases. Germline values: CDR1 SGHTS, CDR2 YDEGEE. Germline trimming cut 3 bases from V and 7 bases from J; bases unmatched to any gene: 8. CDR3 length equals 15 residues. The CDR3 DNA sequence: TGTGCCAGCAGCTGGGGCGGGACAGGGTTTAATGAGCAGTTCTTC. Its protein is CASSWGGTGFNEQFF.

The chain combines TRBV10-3 with TRBJ1-5; D not resolved. The CDR3 runs 13 residues. Trimming took 2 bases from V and 4 from J, leaving 6 bases between them. Per the germline V gene, CDR1 is ENHRY and CDR2 is SYGVKD. The CDR3 loop is CAISEGQNQPQHF. The CDR3 nucleotides are TGTGCCATCAGTGAGGGGCAGAATCAGCCCCAGCATTTT.

The chain is built from TRBV30 and TRBJ2-3; 8 bases map to TRBD1. J was trimmed by 4 bases and V by 5 bases; bases with no gene match: 11. Germline V gene lookup returns CDR1 GTSNPN and CDR2 SVGIG (reference sequence). CDR3 length equals 15 residues. The CDR3 sequence is CAWDHGTGGADTQYF. As DNA, the CDR3 is TGTGCCTGGGATCATGGGACAGGAGGGGCAGATACGCAGTATTTT.

V gene TRBV5-1 combines with J gene TRBJ2-1, with 7 bases identical to TRBD1. The CDR3 sequence is 15 residues long. Germline CDR1 reads SGHRS; CDR2 reads YFSETQ. V dropped 2 bases and J dropped 2; count of bases not matched to a gene: 4. CDR3 sequence: CASSFDRAPYNEQFF. The CDR3 DNA is TGCGCCAGCAGCTTCGACAGGGCCCCCTACAATGAGCAGTTCTTC.

The rearrangement joins TRBV7-2 to TRBJ2-1; 9 nucleotides match TRBD2. J gave up 0 bases and V 1 base, and 7 bases lay outside the gene matches. Germline CDR1 and CDR2: SGHTA and FQGNSA. This CDR3 has 18 amino acids. The CDR3: CASSLVRLAESSYNEQFF. CDR3 DNA sequence: TGTGCCAGCAGCTTAGTACGACTAGCGGAGAGCTCCTACAATGAGCAGTTCTTC.

The genes are TRBV27 and TRBJ2-7; TRBD2 is a possible D gene (6 bases). The ends were cut back, 3 bases at V and 0 bases at J, with 12 bases in the middle. This CDR3 contains 15 residues. In germline, CDR1 is MNHEY, CDR2 SMNVEV (reference sequence). The CDR3 loop reads CASSFGDSSSYEQYF. DNA for the CDR3: TGTGCCAGCAGTTTTGGGGACTCAAGCTCCTACGAGCAGTACTTC.

The chain has TRBV29-1 and TRBJ2-1, with 9 bases matching TRBD2. The junction had 5 bases not matched to a gene; V was cut back by 3 bases and J by 8 bases. From germline, CDR1 is SQVTM and CDR2 ANQGSEA. The CDR3 covers 13 residues. CDR3 sequence: CSVDSGSTDEQFF. CDR3 DNA: TGCAGCGTTGATAGCGGGAGTACGGATGAGCAGTTCTTC.

The chain is built from TRBV6-5 and TRBJ2-2, with a weak D call TRBD1 (5 bases). CDR1 is MNHEY, CDR2 SVGAGI, per germline. The CDR3 spans 13 residues. V was cut by 3 bases and J by 4 bases, with 6 bases left in between. CDR3 protein: CASSYTGTGELFF. The DNA for the CDR3 is TGTGCCAGCAGTTATACAGGCACCGGGGAGCTGTTTTTT.

This clone was seen a few times. The J gene is TRBJ2-7, the V gene TRBV27; 11 bases match TRBD1. V dropped 6 bases and J dropped 2; count of bases not matched to a gene: 6. The germline V gene encodes CDR1 MNHEY and CDR2 SMNVEV (reference sequence). The CDR3 has 15 residues. The CDR3 DNA sequence: TGTGCCAGCAGGAGGGACAGGGGGATCCCCTACGAGCAGTACTTC. It codes for CASRRDRGIPYEQYF.

V and J are TRBV6-5 and TRBJ1-5; 7 bases match TRBD1. CDR3 length equals 14 residues. After removal of 5 bases from V and 4 bases from J, the junction contained 5 bases not matched to a gene. CDR1 and CDR2 (germline): MNHEY, SVGAGI. CDR3 DNA: TGTGCCAGCAGTATGGGACAGCCAAATCAGCCCCAGCATTTT. It yields the protein CASSMGQPNQPQHF.

The chain is built from TRBV4-2 and TRBJ2-2; TRBD2 aligns across 9 bases. CDR3 size: 17 residues. The germline V gene encodes CDR1 LGHNA and CDR2 YNFKEQ. V gave up 0 bases and J gave up 4 bases; unmatched junction bases: 6. CDR3 nucleotides: TGTGCCAGCAGCCAAGATCTGGCTAGCGGGGTCACCGGGGAGCTGTTTTTT. The encoded protein is CASSQDLASGVTGELFF.